The 18 T cell receptor beta chains listed next were all sequenced from one sample in a study of T cell responses to AZD1222 COVID-19 vaccine (dated by TCRdb to the early 2020s). Receptors were amplified or captured by the immunoSEQ multiplex PCR assay. Held by TCRdb, this immuneACCESS table contains in-frame sequences only and omits some clones. Under half of the omission traces to an unresolved V gene where checked; the cause of the rest is unknown. Across this sample there are 150,000 to 200,000 clones, with roughly nine tenths seen only once. The ten largest clones represent about 2.8% of the sample. What the time point label conveys for this sample: baseline before first vaccination. The sequenced sample was peripheral blood, obtained on day 0 of AZD1222 vaccination. The receptors stem from an adult in good health.

The chain has TRBV5-6 and TRBJ1-1; D not certain. Germline V gene data show CDR1 as SGHDT and CDR2 as YYEEEE. Deletions cut 1 base from V and 1 base from J, with 8 bases between. There are 14 residues in the CDR3. The CDR3 spells CASSLFRGNTEAFF. The CDR3 bases are TGTGCCAGCAGCTTGTTTCGGGGGAACACTGAAGCTTTCTTT. Looking up the rest from reference TRBV5-6 and TRBJ1-1 gives the full variable domain: DAGVTQSPTHLIKTRGQQVTLRCSPKSGHDTVSWYQQALGQGPQFIFQYYEEEERQRGNFPDRFSGHQFPNYSSELNVNALLLGDSALYLCASSLFRGNTEAFFGQGTRLTVV.

This clone was seen a few times. V and J are TRBV5-4 and TRBJ1-2; D is perhaps TRBD1 (5 bases). The CDR3 is 12 residues long. The germline CDR1 and CDR2 sequences are SGHNT and YYREEE (reference sequence). V lost 0 bases, J lost 5 bases, and 5 bases lay in between. CDR3 DNA sequence: TGTGCCAGCAGCTTGGACAGGTATGGCTACACCTTC. The encoded protein is CASSLDRYGYTF.

The chain uses TRBV28 and TRBJ1-2; D is possibly TRBD1 (6 bases). Between the trimmed V and J ends, which lost 7 bases and 6 bases, there was a span of 24 bases. The CDR3 extends over 16 amino acids. Germline CDR1 reads MDHEN; CDR2 reads SYDVKM. The CDR3 spells CASTLEALRGRDGYTF. DNA for the CDR3: TGTGCCAGCACCTTAGAGGCCCTCCGGGGGCGGGATGGCTACACCTTC.

Only one count was recorded for this clone. This chain links TRBV2 with TRBJ2-7; TRBD2 matches at 9 bases. The V segment lost 10 bases and the J segment 6 bases; nucleotides outside the gene matches: 10. The length of the CDR3 is 13 residues. CDR1 is SNHLY and CDR2 is FYNNEI in the germline V gene. CDR3 residues: CATAAGLALEQYF. The CDR3 DNA follows: TGTGCCACAGCCGCCGGACTAGCGCTCGAGCAGTACTTC. Filled out from reference TRBV2 and TRBJ2-7, the complete variable domain reads EPEVTQTPSHQVTQMGQEVILRCVPISNHLYFYWYRQILGQKVEFLVSFYNNEISEKSEIFDDQFSVERPDGSNFTLKIRSTKLEDSAMYFCATAAGLALEQYFGPGTRLTVT.

This chain connects TRBV20-1 to TRBJ2-5; D is possibly TRBD1 or TRBD2 (6 bases each). This CDR3 is 13 amino acids long. Germline V lookup: CDR1 DFQATT, CDR2 SNEGSKA (reference sequence). The V end lost 3 bases, the J end lost 1 base, and 9 bases lay between the germline ends. CDR3 coding DNA: TGCAGTGCTAGTTGGGGGGCCCAAGAGACCCAGTACTTC. Its protein is CSASWGAQETQYF.

V gene TRBV9 combines with J gene TRBJ2-3; perhaps D is TRBD1 or TRBD2 (5 bases each). The V end lost 0 bases, the J end lost 0 bases, and 11 bases lay between the germline ends. CDR1 SGDLS and CDR2 YYNGEE come from the germline V gene. The CDR3 runs 16 residues. The CDR3 DNA sequence: TGTGCCAGCAGCGTAGTTCCGGGGCTGAGCACAGATACGCAGTATTTT. This translates into CASSVVPGLSTDTQYF.

This clone was observed a few times. The junction does not match germline at one end; this may be a read error. The chain has TRBV29-1 and TRBJ2-5, with 7 positions matching TRBD1. There are 12 residues in the CDR3. Germline lookup yields CDR1 SQVTM and CDR2 ANQGSEA. As DNA, the CDR3 is TGCAGCGTCGGACAGGCGCGAGAGAGCCAGTACTTC. This codes for CSVGQARESQYF. Full variable domain (rest looked up from reference TRBV29-1 and TRBJ2-5): SAVISQKPSRDICQRGTSLTIQCQVDSQVTMMFWYRQQPGQSLTLIATANQGSEATYESGFVIDKFPISRPNLTFSTLTVSNMSPEDSSIYLCSVGQARESQYFGPGTRLLVL.

The chain has TRBV6-5 and TRBJ1-2; D might be TRBD1 (6 bases). V shed 6 bases and J shed 7 bases, with 9 bases lying between them. In germline, CDR1 is MNHEY, CDR2 SVGAGI. This CDR3 has 11 residues. CDR3: CASRGGSGYTF. The CDR3 DNA reads as TGTGCCAGCAGAGGGGGGTCTGGCTACACCTTC.

The rearrangement uses TRBV6-5 and TRBJ1-1, with D tentatively TRBD1 (6 bases). V gave up 5 bases and J gave up 4 bases, with 8 bases separating them. CDR3 length: 12 residues. Germline V lookup: CDR1 MNHEY, CDR2 SVGAGI. The CDR3 DNA reads as TGTGCCAGCAGTCAGGGGCCCACTGAAGCTTTCTTT. It codes for CASSQGPTEAFF.

This rearrangement joins TRBV3-1 (or the pseudogene TRBV3-2) to TRBJ1-2, with D tentatively TRBD1 (5 bases). The germline CDR1 and CDR2 sequences are LGHDT and YNNKEL (reference sequence). The CDR3 contains 15 residues. The V end lost 2 bases, the J end lost 8 bases, and 18 bases lay between the germline ends. The CDR3 nucleotides read TGTGCCAGCAGCCAACAATTGGGGGGAAGGCAGGGCTACACCTTC. Encoded protein: CASSQQLGGRQGYTF.

In this sample, this clone turned up once. This rearrangement joins TRBV4-3 to TRBJ1-3; no reliable D call. The CDR3 is 14 amino acids. V dropped 0 bases and J dropped 7 bases, with 10 bases sitting between them. Germline CDR1 LGHNA, CDR2 YSLEER. CDR3 nucleotides: TGCGCCAGCAGCCAAGATTACTGGACGAACACCATATATTTT. Protein sequence: CASSQDYWTNTIYF.

The CDR3 DNA is TGTGCCAGTAGGCGAGAGGGGGCAGCTGAAGCTTTCTTT. Translated, it gives CASRREGAAEAFF. J is TRBJ1-1 and V is TRBV19, with 7 bases identical to TRBD1. CDR3 length: 13 amino acids. Germline lookup yields CDR1 LNHDA and CDR2 SQIVND (reference sequence). With 6 bases clipped from V and 6 bases from J, the junction kept 7 bases outside the gene matches. The complete variable domain, with remaining parts taken from reference TRBV19 and TRBJ1-1, reads DGGITQSPKYLFRKEGQNVTLSCEQNLNHDAMYWYRQDPGQGLRLIYYSQIVNDFQKGDIAEGYSVSREKKESFPLTVTSAQKNPTAFYLCASRREGAAEAFFGQGTRLTVV.

J is TRBJ1-1 and V is TRBV19; 10 nucleotides line up with TRBD1. This CDR3 comprises 16 residues. Germline CDR1 is LNHDA and CDR2 is SQIVND (reference sequence). The junction had 8 bases not matched to a gene; V was cut back by 4 bases and J by 3 bases. CDR3 region: CASSTRQGARDTEAFF. The DNA of the CDR3 is TGTGCCAGTAGTACCAGACAGGGGGCTCGGGACACTGAAGCTTTCTTT.

V usage is TRBV4-1 and J usage is TRBJ2-1; D is undetermined. Between the trimmed V and J ends, which lost 4 bases and 3 bases, there was a span of 1 base. In germline, CDR1 is MGHRA, CDR2 YSYEKL. The CDR3 contains 11 residues. The CDR3 loop reads CASSRYNEQFF. Written as DNA, the CDR3 is TGCGCCAGCAGCCGCTACAATGAGCAGTTCTTC.

This clone was observed once. The chain has TRBV5-6 and TRBJ2-1, with D possibly matching TRBD2 (5 bases). V was clipped by 2 bases and J by 8 bases, with 14 bases between them. The germline gives CDR1 SGHDT, CDR2 YYEEEE. This CDR3 has 14 amino acids. The CDR3 region is CASSFELGGDEQFF. CDR3 sequence (DNA): TGTGCCAGCAGCTTCGAACTTGGAGGCGATGAGCAGTTCTTC.

This clone was recorded once. The chain carries TRBV19 and TRBJ1-2; D ambiguous. CDR3 length: 15 residues. Between the trimmed V and J ends, which lost 3 bases and 3 bases, there was a span of 14 bases. Germline-derived CDR1 and CDR2 are LNHDA and SQIVND (reference sequence). The CDR3: CASSIRPERDYGYTF. CDR3 sequence (DNA): TGTGCCAGTAGTATTCGTCCGGAGAGGGACTATGGCTACACCTTC.

This chain uses TRBV6-2 or TRBV6-3 with TRBJ1-5; D gene ambiguous. Germline V gene lookup returns CDR1 MNHEY and CDR2 SVGEGT. V was pared by 5 bases and J by 1 base, with 9 bases between. The CDR3 spans 14 residues. CDR3 DNA sequence: TGTGCCAGCAGTCTAGACTCAAGCAATCAGCCCCAGCATTTT. This sequence encodes CASSLDSSNQPQHF.

In its sample, this clone was seen once. The J gene is TRBJ1-2, the V gene TRBV5-6; weak D call: TRBD1 (6 bases). V lost 3 bases, J lost 4 bases, and 16 bases lay in between. The germline gives CDR1 SGHDT, CDR2 YYEEEE. This CDR3 is built from 15 residues. The CDR3 loop reads CASSSTGNLLYGYTF. The CDR3 DNA reads TGTGCCAGCAGCTCCACAGGGAACTTACTCTATGGCTACACCTTC.